This T cell receptor (beta chain) was obtained from a study of blood T cells in healthy people across ages. Study-level results: When set beside aged donors, long-lived donors presented more naive CD4+ cells and higher diversity.

The CDR3 is made up of 14 amino acids. Losses at the gene ends were 7 bases for V and 4 bases for J; bases not matched to a gene: 6. Staff drew approximately 9.7 milliliters of peripheral blood from each donor. No fewer than 5.5 micrograms of total RNA were isolated from every sample. Primed by a sample-barcoded 5' primer and a J-beta primer mix, a second PCR proceeded for about 7 to 11 cycles. TCRdb ran MiXCR on the 5' RACE reads and lists one entry per CDR3 protein. The sample consists of more than 1.4 million distinct CDR3 sequences, approximately 38% of them appearing once. In its sample, this clonotype was seen a few times. The target antigen is unknown.

Sequencing was performed on blood. The J gene is TRBJ2-2, the V gene TRBV12-3 or TRBV12-4; TRBD2 matches at 7 bases. This receptor was identified in a woman aged 18-29 years in good health. The chain's CDR3 is CASKVWEGTGELFF. CDR3 in DNA: TGTGCCAGCAAGGTGTGGGAGGGCACCGGGGAGCTGTTTTTT.